This section outlines one T cell receptor beta chain sequence together with its context. These data come from a study of blood T cell repertoires in COVID-19. Overall study context: Cohort 3 donors were reported recovered after two negative PCRs, clearance, or symptom resolution.

Participants' reported clinical history set cohort assignment. The germline V gene encodes CDR1 LNHDA and CDR2 SQIVND (reference sequence). The CDR3 consists of 14 residues. Trimming stripped 4 bases from V and 3 bases from J, with 12 bases between. Sequencing used immunoSEQ multiplex PCR; TCRdb keeps in-frame clones, though not all of them. Here the sample spans under 400,000 clones, about 89% being singletons. This TCR was recovered from a middle-aged man in a cohort exposed to, infected with or recovered from COVID-19 (not recorded which). The specimen sequenced was PBMCs or T cells enriched from blood (not recorded which). V is TRBV19 and J is TRBJ1-1; perhaps TRBD1 as D (5 bases). CDR3 in amino acids: CASSTLGGDTEAFF. CDR3 nucleotide sequence: TGTGCCAGTAGTACCCTGGGAGGGGACACTGAAGCTTTCTTT.